In its sample, the clone carrying this TCR beta chain was seen once. This entry comes from a study of blood T cell repertoires in COVID-19. Study-level information: Sites across the United States, Italy and Spain contributed samples from acute and convalescent COVID-19.

The table came from immunoSEQ multiplex PCR; TCRdb's copy has only in-frame clones and leaves some out. In the table there are about 140,000 clones, around 83% of which are singletons. This CDR3 contains 13 residues. Trimming shortened V by 4 bases and J by 0 bases, and 6 bases separated the two germline ends. The clonotype comes from a woman of 80 years or more with acute or convalescent COVID-19. The sequenced sample was peripheral blood. The chain employs TRBV12-3 or TRBV12-4 and TRBJ1-1; D is undetermined. The CDR3 loop is CASSYGMNTEAFF. The CDR3 DNA follows: TGTGCCAGCAGTTACGGGATGAACACTGAAGCTTTCTTT.